The TCR beta chain described here comes from a study of graft-versus-host responses after intestinal transplantation. Looking at the study overall: Isolated intestinal, liver-intestinal, or multivisceral transplants were what recipients had. Each patient got anti-thymocyte globulin induction, then tacrolimus and steroids for around three years. Notes on the study in general: Declines in HvG clones occurring early post-transplant were associated with peak circulating GvH clone levels. The study found high graft-versus-host to host-versus-graft clonal ratios in allografts of patients with graft-donor T cell macrochimerism.

As concerns this clone: What it recognizes is unknown.

Method: immunoSEQ multiplex PCR; TCRdb's copy keeps in-frame clones and lacks some. The table records about 35,000 clones, approximately 96% of them present only once. The specimen comprised PBMCs, sampled 16 days after intestinal transplant. This clonotype was sampled from a human patient who received an intestinal transplant, so some T cells may come from the graft donor.

CDR3 sequence: CAISWDRRGLTDTQYF. In DNA form, the CDR3 reads TGTGCCATCAGCTGGGACCGCCGGGGACTCACAGATACGCAGTATTTT. The chain uses TRBV10-3 and TRBJ2-3; D perhaps matches TRBD2 (6 bases). V dropped 6 bases and J dropped 2 bases, with 18 bases sitting between them. This CDR3 is built from 16 residues. CDR1 is ENHRY and CDR2 is SYGVKD in the germline V gene.